This is a list of T cell receptor beta chains from one sample in a study of CD8+CD57+ T cells in acquired aplastic anemia. TCRdb re-called the reads through MiXCR, storing one row per CDR3 protein. The sample has about 170,000 distinct CDR3 sequences; around 40% are singletons. Sequencing was done on a sample of sorted CD4+, CD8+, or CD8+CD57+ T cells (not recorded which) from PBMCs. These receptors came from a human donor in good health. CDR3s include the opening cysteine and the closing phenylalanine or tryptophan. The order of the fields is V gene, CDR3 protein.

v_call: TRBV5-6
cdr3_aa: CASSLLGITDSPLHF

v_call: TRBV9
cdr3_aa: CASSVEGGGIGEQYF

v_call: TRBV5-1
cdr3_aa: CASSRLDGNSPLHF

v_call: TRBV6-1
cdr3_aa: CASGTGVTDTQYF

v_call: TRBV29-1
cdr3_aa: CSVEGPSGQLYEQYF

v_call: TRBV5-5
cdr3_aa: CASSLVGAGGALYF

v_call: TRBV7-6
cdr3_aa: CASAVGLAIADTQYF

v_call: TRBV2
cdr3_aa: CASSEGPRYEQYF

v_call: TRBV20-1
cdr3_aa: CSAREVAGAGANVLTF

v_call: TRBV3-1
cdr3_aa: CASSQGPDGYTF

v_call: TRBV25-1
cdr3_aa: CASSARPGPCANYGYTF

v_call: TRBV10-1
cdr3_aa: CASNSGQNNSPLHF

v_call: TRBV20-1
cdr3_aa: CSARFAGGTEAFF

v_call: TRBV12-3/TRBV12-4
cdr3_aa: CASTGTGEETQYF

v_call: TRBV12-3/TRBV12-4
cdr3_aa: CASSSHRVGQDTDTQYF